The clone carrying this T cell receptor beta chain was detected a few times. This record comes from a study of identical twins' blood T cells. Study overall: About 50 million reads covered six alpha-chain and six beta-chain libraries.

The CDR3 loop spans 12 amino acids. CDR1 and CDR2 from the germline V gene are SGHRS and YFSETQ. V dropped 4 bases and J dropped 7 bases, with 12 bases sitting between them. TCRdb fed the 5' RACE reads into MiXCR, producing one record per CDR3 protein. The table includes around 380,000 distinct CDR3 sequences, roughly 28% detected once. The sequenced sample was PBMCs. The clonotype was recovered from a woman between 18 and 55 years old in good health. The chain recombines TRBV5-1 with TRBJ2-7, with TRBD1 as a possible D gene (5 bases). The CDR3 DNA reads as TGCGCCAGCAGCCCCAGGGCAAGTGAGCAGTACTTC. It codes for CASSPRASEQYF.